The 13 T cell receptor beta chains given below trace back to one sample, sequenced in a study of shared clonotypes between healthy human individuals. Terminally differentiated effector memory CD45RA+ cells were left out of the naive CD8 fraction, which was CD45RO-negative and positively selected for CCR7. Libraries were prepared by immunoSEQ multiplex PCR; TCRdb keeps only in-frame clonotypes and omits some of them. The table has almost 700,000 clones, roughly 94% seen once. Sequencing was performed on naive CD8+ T cells sorted from blood. All receptors derive from a man aged 30-40 years in good health.

The chain is built from TRBV7-6 and TRBJ2-2, with D hard to call. The germline gives CDR1 SGHVS, CDR2 FNYEAQ. Trimming stripped 0 bases from V and 6 bases from J, with 5 bases between. There are 13 residues in the CDR3. The CDR3 is CASSLATPGELFF. The CDR3 bases are TGTGCCAGCAGCTTAGCGACTCCCGGGGAGCTGTTTTTT.

The chain has TRBV2 and TRBJ2-7, with TRBD2 matching over 16 bases. Per the germline V gene, CDR1 is SNHLY and CDR2 is FYNNEI. This CDR3 is 15 amino acids long. V shed 6 bases, J shed 4 bases, and the junction held 3 bases outside the gene matches. CDR3 loop: CASRGTSGRAYEQYF. DNA of the CDR3: TGTGCCAGCAGGGGGACTAGCGGGAGGGCGTACGAGCAGTACTTC.

The chain recombines TRBV5-4 with TRBJ2-1; the D call may be TRBD1 or TRBD2 (7 bases each). Germline values: CDR1 SGHNT, CDR2 YYREEE (reference sequence). The CDR3 runs to 14 residues. Trimming took off 2 bases at V and 7 bases at J, with 13 bases between the two ends. CDR3 residues: CASSFGGDRNEQFF. CDR3 nucleotides: TGTGCCAGCAGCTTTGGGGGGGACAGAAATGAGCAGTTCTTC.

The chain joins TRBV7-3 to TRBJ2-1, with 7 bases aligning to TRBD2. Germline-derived CDR1 and CDR2 are SGHTA and FQGTGA. V was pared by 5 bases and J by 0 bases, with 4 bases of the junction left unmatched. This CDR3 is built from 15 residues. The CDR3 sequence: CASSPAGPSYNEQFF. CDR3 in DNA: TGTGCCAGCAGCCCAGCGGGGCCCTCCTACAATGAGCAGTTCTTC.

The rearrangement uses TRBV28 and TRBJ1-4; 8 bases are a match to TRBD1. Losses at the gene ends were 6 bases for V and 4 bases for J; bases not matched to a gene: 13. This CDR3 comprises 17 residues. The germline CDR1 and CDR2 sequences are MDHEN and SYDVKM. The CDR3 bases are TGTGCCAGCAGCCCAAATCAACAGGGACAGGATAATGAAAAACTGTTTTTT. Encoded protein: CASSPNQQGQDNEKLFF.

The rearrangement joins TRBV29-1 to TRBJ2-1; 10 bases match TRBD2. The CDR3 has 12 residues. The junction had 2 bases not matched to a gene; V was cut back by 3 bases and J by 9 bases. CDR1 and CDR2 from the germline V gene are SQVTM and ANQGSEA. The CDR3 DNA follows: TGCAGCGTTGACGGACTAGCGGTTGAGCAGTTCTTC. Amino acids: CSVDGLAVEQFF.

With regard to this clone: A much larger clone lies a single base off, so this may be a read error. The chain uses TRBV19 and TRBJ1-5; 7 bases agree with TRBD1. The length of the CDR3 is 14 residues. The germline V gene encodes CDR1 LNHDA and CDR2 SQIVND (reference sequence). With 3 bases clipped from V and 1 base from J, the junction kept 0 bases outside the gene matches. For the CDR3, the DNA is TGTGCCAGTAGTATGGGACAGAGCAATCAGCCCCAGCATTTT. Its protein is CASSMGQSNQPQHF.

The V and J genes are TRBV13 and TRBJ2-1; the match to TRBD2 covers 11 bases. The CDR3 is made up of 16 amino acids. Germline CDR1 and CDR2: PRHDT and FYEKMQ (reference sequence). Trimming at V came to 3 bases and at J to 4 bases, leaving 5 bases not matched to a gene. The CDR3 loop is CASSLGGTSGYNEQFF. In DNA form, the CDR3 reads TGTGCCAGCAGCTTGGGCGGGACTAGCGGATACAATGAGCAGTTCTTC.

This clone came up a few times. This chain uses TRBV5-1 with TRBJ1-2; D gene unclear. The CDR3 sequence is 11 residues long. Germline values: CDR1 SGHRS, CDR2 YFSETQ. Trimming cost V 4 bases and J 7 bases, with 8 bases left between them. CDR3 in amino acids: CASSPGLGYTF. Written as DNA, the CDR3 is TGCGCCAGCAGCCCGGGTCTTGGCTACACCTTC.

Concerning this clone: This same CDR3 is encoded by further DNA sequences in the sample. This rearrangement joins TRBV5-1 to TRBJ2-1; D is perhaps TRBD2 (5 bases). The CDR3 has 15 residues. Germline CDR1 SGHRS, CDR2 YFSETQ. V was shortened by 0 bases and J by 0 bases, with 7 bases between the two germline ends. The CDR3: CASSLGGSSYNEQFF. For the CDR3, the DNA is TGCGCCAGCAGCTTGGGAGGGAGCTCCTACAATGAGCAGTTCTTC.

This chain uses TRBV7-2 with TRBJ1-5, with D perhaps TRBD1 (6 bases). The CDR3 runs 14 residues. V was cut by 5 bases and J by 6 bases, with 14 bases left in between. CDR1 and CDR2 from the germline V gene are SGHTA and FQGNSA. CDR3 coding DNA: TGTGCCAGCAGCGCCAGGGGAGGAGGTCAGCCCCAGCATTTT. Residues: CASSARGGGQPQHF.

As regards this clone: A junction boundary mismatches the germline segment, possibly from a read error. The V gene is TRBV7-7, the J gene TRBJ2-1, with a tentative D call TRBD1 (6 bases). Germline V gene data show CDR1 as SSHAT and CDR2 as FNYEAQ (reference sequence). This CDR3 contains 13 residues. The chain's CDR3 is CASSLGQYNEQFF. CDR3 in DNA: TGTGCTAGCAGCTTAGGACAGTACAATGAGCAGTTCTTC.

This chain connects TRBV7-9 to TRBJ1-2, with 7 positions matching TRBD1. CDR3 length: 14 residues. Trimming cost V 5 bases and J 3 bases; bases outside gene matches: 6. CDR1 and CDR2 from the germline V gene are SEHNR and FQNEAQ (reference sequence). CDR3 protein: CASSPRDSHYGYTF. CDR3 bases: TGTGCCAGCAGCCCCAGGGACAGCCACTATGGCTACACCTTC.